This TCR beta chain was sequenced during a study of T cell repertoires in ileal Crohn's disease. Study in general: Under 40% were active smokers at surgery; median disease duration was roughly 7.9 years. Notes on the study in general: Compared with CD4 T cells, sorted CD8 cells carried more expanded clones.

Using immunoSEQ multiplex PCR, the repertoire was profiled, and TCRdb retains in-frame clones only, with some absent. Here the sample spans roughly 7,400 clones, approximately 80% being singletons. Concerning this clone itself: Antigen unknown. This CDR3 is also generated by other DNA sequences in the sample.

CDR1 is SGHNT, CDR2 YENEEA, per germline. Trimming cost V 5 bases and J 3 bases, with 8 bases left between them. The CDR3 has 12 residues. Sequenced: ileal tissue. The source of this sequence is an adult with Crohn's disease. The chain carries TRBV11-3 and TRBJ2-7; no firm D call. Here the CDR3 reads CASSPTGYEQYF. The CDR3, as DNA: TGTGCCAGCAGCCCTACGGGCTACGAGCAGTACTTC.